This TCR beta chain came from a study of spatial heterogeneity in lung cancer. Study background: Beta-chain sequences consistently outnumbered alpha-chain sequences in detection. In the raw reads, each unique TCR and UMI combination was present more than ten times on average. Study results and limitations: Tumor mutation counts were tracked by expanded intratumoral alpha and beta TCR counts.

As for time point: sample taken at primary tumor resection. In TCRdb, the 5' RACE reads were re-called with MiXCR into one record per CDR3 protein. Found here are around 9,200 distinct CDR3 sequences, approximately 5% of them singletons; the top ten hold around an eighth. Germline V gene data show CDR1 as SEHNR and CDR2 as FQNEAQ (reference sequence). The germline V and J ends were trimmed by 1 base and 10 bases, with 11 bases remaining between them. The CDR3 length is 14 residues. This clonotype was seen repeatedly, ten times or more. Its target is not known. V usage is TRBV7-9 and J usage is TRBJ1-6; D gene uncertain. The receptor's source is a female donor with early-stage non-small cell lung cancer. The sequenced sample was lung tumor tissue, obtained at surgery. CDR3 loop: CASSLGEFRSPLHF. CDR3 nucleotide sequence: TGTGCCAGCAGCTTAGGTGAATTCAGGTCACCCCTCCACTTT. The full variable domain, in which reference TRBV7-9 and TRBJ1-6 provide the parts outside the CDR3, is DTGVSQNPRHKITKRGQNVTFRCDPISEHNRLYWYRQTLGQGPEFLTYFQNEAQLEKSRLLSDRFSAERPKGSFSTLEIQRTEQGDSAMYLCASSLGEFRSPLHFGNGTRLTVT.